This is a list of T cell receptor beta chains from one sample in a study of T cells in Graves' hyperthyroidism and ophthalmopathy. From the multiplex PCR reads, TCRdb called clonotypes with MiXCR, one entry per CDR3 protein. The data show under 350,000 distinct CDR3 sequences, with roughly 21% seen just once and around 45% held by the top ten. The sample was blood. Receptors originate from a woman in her 50s with Graves' hyperthyroidism. Both conserved end residues are part of each CDR3. A D gene is named only where the DNA matches it firmly. A row's size may be missing; if present it is once, few, many or a size class.

clone_size: few; cdr3_length: 16; d_call: -; v_call: TRBV27; j_call: TRBJ1-2; cdr3_nt: TGTGCCAGCAGTTTAAGGGGCACCATATCTAACTATGGCTACACCTTC; cdr3_aa: CASSLRGTISNYGYTF
clone_size: many; cdr3_length: 12; d_call: -; v_call: TRBV28; j_call: TRBJ2-3; cdr3_nt: TGTGCCAGCACCCAGGGCGTGGATACGCAGTATTTT; cdr3_aa: CASTQGVDTQYF
clone_size: many; cdr3_length: 17; d_call: TRBD2; v_call: TRBV7-8; j_call: TRBJ2-5; cdr3_nt: TGTGCCAGCAGGTCGACTAGCGGGAGGGCCGGGGCAGAGACCCAGTACTTC; cdr3_aa: CASRSTSGRAGAETQYF
clone_size: many; cdr3_length: 13; d_call: -; v_call: TRBV28; j_call: TRBJ1-1; cdr3_nt: TGTGCCAGCAGTTCACCAGGGAACGCTGAAGCTTTCTTT; cdr3_aa: CASSSPGNAEAFF
clone_size: many; cdr3_length: 14; d_call: TRBD2; v_call: TRBV5-1; j_call: TRBJ2-7; cdr3_nt: TGTGCCAGCAGCGTATCTAGCGGGAGTTACGAGCAGTACTTC; cdr3_aa: CASSVSSGSYEQYF
clone_size: few; cdr3_length: 15; d_call: -; v_call: TRBV20-1; j_call: TRBJ1-5; cdr3_nt: TGCAGTGCTAGAACGGGTGGGAATAGCAATCAGCCCCAGCATTTT; cdr3_aa: CSARTGGNSNQPQHF
clone_size: -; cdr3_length: 14; d_call: -; v_call: TRBV29-1; j_call: TRBJ2-3; cdr3_nt: TGCAGCGTTGACCTCCAGGCCTCCACAGATACGCAGTATTTT; cdr3_aa: CSVDLQASTDTQYF
clone_size: many; cdr3_length: 13; d_call: -; v_call: TRBV2; j_call: TRBJ2-1; cdr3_nt: TGTGCCACAGAAAGCGGCTCCTACAATGAGCAGTTCTTC; cdr3_aa: CATESGSYNEQFF
clone_size: many; cdr3_length: 15; d_call: TRBD2; v_call: TRBV6-1; j_call: TRBJ2-1; cdr3_nt: TGTGCCAGTAGTATGGCGGGAGGGCCGGGCCATGAGCAGTTCTTC; cdr3_aa: CASSMAGGPGHEQFF
clone_size: many; cdr3_length: 13; d_call: TRBD2; v_call: TRBV7-2; j_call: TRBJ2-3; cdr3_nt: TGTGCCAGCAGGAGACTAGCTGCAGATACGCAGTATTTT; cdr3_aa: CASRRLAADTQYF
clone_size: few; cdr3_length: 11; d_call: -; v_call: TRBV7-9; j_call: TRBJ2-5; cdr3_nt: TGTGCCAGCAGCGGAAAGACGGCCCAGTACTTC; cdr3_aa: CASSGKTAQYF
clone_size: -; cdr3_length: 13; d_call: -; v_call: TRBV11-2; j_call: TRBJ2-1; cdr3_nt: TGTGCCAGCAGCTTATACCTAGCGAATGAGCAGTTCTTC; cdr3_aa: CASSLYLANEQFF
clone_size: -; cdr3_length: 15; d_call: -; v_call: TRBV14; j_call: TRBJ1-2; cdr3_nt: TGTGCCAGCAGCCAAGAGAGACAGTCTAACTATGGCTACACCTTC; cdr3_aa: CASSQERQSNYGYTF
clone_size: -; cdr3_length: 16; d_call: -; v_call: TRBV6-6; j_call: TRBJ2-1; cdr3_nt: TGTGCCAGCAGTTACTCGCAGGGGAGAACGGGAAATGAGCAGTTCTTC; cdr3_aa: CASSYSQGRTGNEQFF
clone_size: -; cdr3_length: 15; d_call: -; v_call: TRBV29-1; j_call: TRBJ1-2; cdr3_nt: TGCAGCGTTGTAGTTCAAGGTCTACAGAACTATGGCTACACCTTC; cdr3_aa: CSVVVQGLQNYGYTF
clone_size: many; cdr3_length: 15; d_call: -; v_call: TRBV15; j_call: TRBJ1-5; cdr3_nt: TGTGCCACCAGCAGAGTGGGGTCGGGGAATCAGCCCCAGCATTTT; cdr3_aa: CATSRVGSGNQPQHF
clone_size: -; cdr3_length: 17; d_call: -; v_call: TRBV7-3; j_call: TRBJ2-3; cdr3_nt: TGTGCCAGCAGCTTAATGGCCCCGGGACGGATCACAGATACGCAGTATTTT; cdr3_aa: CASSLMAPGRITDTQYF
clone_size: few; cdr3_length: 16; d_call: TRBD1; v_call: TRBV10-3; j_call: TRBJ1-5; cdr3_nt: TGTGCCATCAGCAAGGACAGGGGTGAAGGCAATCAGCCCCAGCATTTT; cdr3_aa: CAISKDRGEGNQPQHF
clone_size: many; cdr3_length: 15; d_call: -; v_call: TRBV6-5; j_call: TRBJ1-1; cdr3_nt: TGTGCCAGCAGTTACTTGTCACGGGAGAACACTGAAGCTTTCTTT; cdr3_aa: CASSYLSRENTEAFF
clone_size: -; cdr3_length: 13; d_call: -; v_call: TRBV20-1; j_call: TRBJ2-5; cdr3_nt: TGCAGTGCTAGACTTCTCAGGCAGCAGACCCAGTACTTC; cdr3_aa: CSARLLRQQTQYF